Listed here is a single TCR beta chain. Trimming pared 2 bases from V and 8 bases from J, leaving 15 bases between. The CDR3 length is 15 residues. CDR1 and CDR2 (germline): SEHNR, FQNEAQ (reference sequence). Clones were read by immunoSEQ multiplex PCR, and TCRdb kept only the in-frame ones, dropping some. Of 15,000 to 20,000 clones in the sample, 70% to 80% were seen once. These data belong to a study of PD-1 and CTLA-4 blockade in melanoma. This TCR was sampled from a human donor with melanoma. Sequences were derived from CD8+ T cells from peripheral blood, sampled from a patient given anti-PD-1 treatment. The chain has TRBV7-9 and TRBJ1-4; possibly TRBD1 for D (6 bases). CDR3 in amino acids: CASSLRSEQGEKLFF. The CDR3 DNA sequence: TGTGCCAGCAGCTTAAGGAGCGAACAGGGCGAAAAACTGTTTTTT.